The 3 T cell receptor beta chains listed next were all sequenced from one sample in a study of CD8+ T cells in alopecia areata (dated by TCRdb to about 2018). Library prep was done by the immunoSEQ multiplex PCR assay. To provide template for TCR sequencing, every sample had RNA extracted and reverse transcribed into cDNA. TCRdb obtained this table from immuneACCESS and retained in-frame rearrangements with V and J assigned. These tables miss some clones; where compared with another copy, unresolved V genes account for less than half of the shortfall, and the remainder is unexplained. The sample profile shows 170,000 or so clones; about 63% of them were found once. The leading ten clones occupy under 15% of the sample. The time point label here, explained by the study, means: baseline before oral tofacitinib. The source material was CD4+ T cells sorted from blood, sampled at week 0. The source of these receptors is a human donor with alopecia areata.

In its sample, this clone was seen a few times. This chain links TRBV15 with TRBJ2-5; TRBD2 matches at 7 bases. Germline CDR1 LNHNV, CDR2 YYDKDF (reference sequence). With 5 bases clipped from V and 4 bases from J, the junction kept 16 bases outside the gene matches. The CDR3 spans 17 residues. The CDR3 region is CATSPLGAGDLTETQYF. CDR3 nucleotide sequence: TGTGCCACCAGCCCCCTAGGGGCGGGGGACCTCACAGAGACCCAGTACTTC.

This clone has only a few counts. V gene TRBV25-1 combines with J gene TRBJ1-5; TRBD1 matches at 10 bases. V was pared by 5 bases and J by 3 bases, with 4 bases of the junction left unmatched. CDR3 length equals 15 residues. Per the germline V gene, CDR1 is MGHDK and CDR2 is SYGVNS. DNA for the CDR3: TGTGCCAGCAGTCCGACAGGGGGCTTCAATCAGCCCCAGCATTTT. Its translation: CASSPTGGFNQPQHF.

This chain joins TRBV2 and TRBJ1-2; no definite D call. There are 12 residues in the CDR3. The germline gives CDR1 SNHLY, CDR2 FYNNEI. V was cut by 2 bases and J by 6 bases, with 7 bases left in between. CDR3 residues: CASSEHLDGYTF. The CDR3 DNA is TGTGCCAGCAGTGAACACCTAGATGGCTACACCTTC.